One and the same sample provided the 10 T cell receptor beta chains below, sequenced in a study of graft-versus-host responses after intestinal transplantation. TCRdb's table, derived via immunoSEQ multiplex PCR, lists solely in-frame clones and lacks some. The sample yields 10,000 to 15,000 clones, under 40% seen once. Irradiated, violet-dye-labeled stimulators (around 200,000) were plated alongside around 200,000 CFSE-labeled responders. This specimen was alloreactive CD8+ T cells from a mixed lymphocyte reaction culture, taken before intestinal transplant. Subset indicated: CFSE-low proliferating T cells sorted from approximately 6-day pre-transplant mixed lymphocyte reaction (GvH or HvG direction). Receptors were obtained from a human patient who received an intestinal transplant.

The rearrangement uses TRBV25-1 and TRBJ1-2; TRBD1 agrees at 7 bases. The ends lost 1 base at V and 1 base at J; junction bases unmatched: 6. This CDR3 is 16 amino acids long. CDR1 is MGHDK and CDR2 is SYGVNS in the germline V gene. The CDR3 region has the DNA TGTGCCAGCAGTGAATTGACAGGGAGAAATAACTATGGCTACACCTTC. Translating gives CASSELTGRNNYGYTF.

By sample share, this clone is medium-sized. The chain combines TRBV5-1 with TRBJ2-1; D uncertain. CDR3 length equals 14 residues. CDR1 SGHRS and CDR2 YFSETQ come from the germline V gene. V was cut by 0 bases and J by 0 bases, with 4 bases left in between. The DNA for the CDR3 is TGCGCCAGCAGCTTGGGGGGCTCCTACAATGAGCAGTTCTTC. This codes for CASSLGGSYNEQFF.

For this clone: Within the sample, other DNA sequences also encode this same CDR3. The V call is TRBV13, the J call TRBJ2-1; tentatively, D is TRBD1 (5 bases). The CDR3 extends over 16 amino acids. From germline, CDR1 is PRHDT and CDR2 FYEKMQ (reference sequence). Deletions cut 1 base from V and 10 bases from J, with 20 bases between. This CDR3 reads CASSLDLGLGLGEQFF. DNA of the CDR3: TGTGCCAGCAGCTTAGATTTGGGGCTCGGATTGGGGGAGCAGTTCTTC.

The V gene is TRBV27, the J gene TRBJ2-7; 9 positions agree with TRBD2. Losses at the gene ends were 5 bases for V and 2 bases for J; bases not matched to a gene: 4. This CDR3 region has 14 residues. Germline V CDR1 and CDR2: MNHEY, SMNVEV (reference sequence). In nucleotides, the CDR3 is TGTGCCAGCAGTCCGGGACTAGCTCCCTACGAGCAGTACTTC. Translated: CASSPGLAPYEQYF.

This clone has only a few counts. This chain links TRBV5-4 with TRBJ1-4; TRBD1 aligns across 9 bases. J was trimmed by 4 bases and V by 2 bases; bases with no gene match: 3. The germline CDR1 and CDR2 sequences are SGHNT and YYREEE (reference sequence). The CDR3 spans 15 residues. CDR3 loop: CASSLETGGNEKLFF. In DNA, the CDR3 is TGTGCCAGCAGCTTAGAGACAGGGGGTAATGAAAAACTGTTTTTT.

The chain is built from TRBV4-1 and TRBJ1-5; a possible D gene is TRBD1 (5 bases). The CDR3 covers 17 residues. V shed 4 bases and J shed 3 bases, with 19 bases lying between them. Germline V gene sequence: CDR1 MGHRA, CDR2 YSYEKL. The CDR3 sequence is CASSLRTGPQPNQPQHF. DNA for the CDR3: TGCGCCAGCAGCCTTAGAACAGGTCCCCAGCCCAATCAGCCCCAGCATTTT.

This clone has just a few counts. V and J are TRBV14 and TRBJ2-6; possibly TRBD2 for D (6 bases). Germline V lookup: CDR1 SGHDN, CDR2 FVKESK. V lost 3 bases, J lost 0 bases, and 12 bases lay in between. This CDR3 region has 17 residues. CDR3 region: CASSHRDFTSGANVLTF. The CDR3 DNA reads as TGTGCCAGCAGCCACCGGGACTTTACCTCTGGGGCCAACGTCCTGACTTTC. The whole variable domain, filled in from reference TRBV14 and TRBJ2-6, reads EAGVTQFPSHSVIEKGQTVTLRCDPISGHDNLYWYRRVMGKEIKFLLHFVKESKQDESGMPNNRFLAERTGGTYSTLKVQPAELEDSGVYFCASSHRDFTSGANVLTFGAGSRLTVL.

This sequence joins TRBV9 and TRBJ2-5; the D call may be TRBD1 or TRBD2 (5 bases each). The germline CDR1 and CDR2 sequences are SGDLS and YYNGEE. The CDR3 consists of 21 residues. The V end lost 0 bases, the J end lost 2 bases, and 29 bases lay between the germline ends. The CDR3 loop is CASSVGGVGGMAPGGQETQYF. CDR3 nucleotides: TGTGCCAGCAGCGTAGGAGGGGTGGGCGGCATGGCCCCGGGTGGGCAAGAGACCCAGTACTTC.

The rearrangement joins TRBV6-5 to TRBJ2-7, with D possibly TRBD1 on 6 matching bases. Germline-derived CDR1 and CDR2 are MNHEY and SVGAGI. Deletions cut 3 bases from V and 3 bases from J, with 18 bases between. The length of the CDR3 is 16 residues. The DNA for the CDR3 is TGTGCCAGCAGTTATAATCCCCAAGGACAGCTCTACGAGCAGTACTTC. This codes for CASSYNPQGQLYEQYF.

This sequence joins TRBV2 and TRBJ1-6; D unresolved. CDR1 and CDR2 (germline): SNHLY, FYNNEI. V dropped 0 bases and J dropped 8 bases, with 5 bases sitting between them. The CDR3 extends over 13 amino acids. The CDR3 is CASSEAWYSPLHF. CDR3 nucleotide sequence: TGTGCCAGCAGTGAAGCGTGGTATTCACCCCTCCACTTT.